This TCR beta chain was observed in a study of neurological immune-mediated disorders. Findings and caveats of the study: In HTLV-1-associated myelopathy, TCR clonal expansion was greatest, and in multiple sclerosis it was least, below healthy controls.

Among the participants, healthy controls were blood bank volunteers in Maryland, USA. V lost 1 base, J lost 4 bases, and 7 bases stayed unmatched. Looked up from germline, CDR1 is DFQATT and CDR2 is SNEGSKA (reference sequence). This CDR3 is built from 15 residues. This clonotype was counted ten times or more. Its target is not known. TCRdb independently ran MiXCR on the 5' RACE reads; one entry per CDR3 protein. Of some 24,000 distinct CDR3 sequences listed, roughly 6.3% were seen once; the top ten hold less than 5%. The specimen sequenced was PBMCs. The sequence came from a woman aged 40 to 55 in good health. This chain connects TRBV20-1 to TRBJ1-1, with 9 bases matching TRBD1. DNA for the CDR3: TGCAGTGCTAGAGCTTTTACAGGGGGCAGCACTGAAGCTTTCTTT. Its protein is CSARAFTGGSTEAFF.